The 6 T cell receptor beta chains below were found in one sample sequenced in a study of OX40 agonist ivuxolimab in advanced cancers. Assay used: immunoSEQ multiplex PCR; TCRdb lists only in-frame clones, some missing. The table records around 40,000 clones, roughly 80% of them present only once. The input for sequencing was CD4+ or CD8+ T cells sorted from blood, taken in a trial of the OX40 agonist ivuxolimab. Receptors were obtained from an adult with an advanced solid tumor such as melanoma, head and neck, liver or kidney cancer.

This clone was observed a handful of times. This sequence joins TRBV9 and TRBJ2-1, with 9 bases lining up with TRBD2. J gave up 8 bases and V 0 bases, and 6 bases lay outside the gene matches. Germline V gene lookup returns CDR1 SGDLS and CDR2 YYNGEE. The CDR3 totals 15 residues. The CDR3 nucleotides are TGTGCCAGCAGCGTAGGCGGTAGCGGGAGCCATGAGCAGTTCTTC. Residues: CASSVGGSGSHEQFF. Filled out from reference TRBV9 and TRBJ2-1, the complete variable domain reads DSGVTQTPKHLITATGQRVTLRCSPRSGDLSVYWYQQSLDQGLQFLIQYYNGEERAKGNILERFSAQQFPDLHSELNLSSLELGDSALYFCASSVGGSGSHEQFFGPGTRLTVL.

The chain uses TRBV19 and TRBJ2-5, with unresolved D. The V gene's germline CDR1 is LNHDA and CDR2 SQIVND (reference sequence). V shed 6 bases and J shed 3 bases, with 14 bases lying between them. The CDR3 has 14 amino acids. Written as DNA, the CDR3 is TGTGCCAGTAGCCCGGACCTAGACAAAGAGACCCAGTACTTC. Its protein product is CASSPDLDKETQYF.

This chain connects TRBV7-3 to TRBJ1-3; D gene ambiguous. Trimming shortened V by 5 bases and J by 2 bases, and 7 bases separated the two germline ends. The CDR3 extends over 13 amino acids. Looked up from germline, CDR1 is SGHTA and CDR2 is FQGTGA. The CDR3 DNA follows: TGTGCCAGCAGCCCCGGGGCTGGAAACACCATATATTTT. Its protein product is CASSPGAGNTIYF.

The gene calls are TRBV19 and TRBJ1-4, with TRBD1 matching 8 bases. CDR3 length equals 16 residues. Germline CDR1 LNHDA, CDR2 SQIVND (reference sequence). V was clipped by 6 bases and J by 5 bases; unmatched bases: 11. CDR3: CASSTTRGQANEKLFF. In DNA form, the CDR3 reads TGTGCCAGTAGCACAACCCGGGGACAGGCGAATGAAAAACTGTTTTTT.

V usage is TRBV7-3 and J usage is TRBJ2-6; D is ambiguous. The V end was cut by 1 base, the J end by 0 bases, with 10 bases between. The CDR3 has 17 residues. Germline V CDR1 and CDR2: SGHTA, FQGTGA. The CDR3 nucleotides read TGTGCCAGCAGCTTAAACGGGTTCCTCTCTGGGGCCAACGTCCTGACTTTC. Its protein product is CASSLNGFLSGANVLTF. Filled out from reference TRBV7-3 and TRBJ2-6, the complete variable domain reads GAGVSQTPSNKVTEKGKYVELRCDPISGHTALYWYRQSLGQGPEFLIYFQGTGAADDSGLPNDRFFAVRPEGSVSTLKIQRTERGDSAVYLCASSLNGFLSGANVLTFGAGSRLTVL.

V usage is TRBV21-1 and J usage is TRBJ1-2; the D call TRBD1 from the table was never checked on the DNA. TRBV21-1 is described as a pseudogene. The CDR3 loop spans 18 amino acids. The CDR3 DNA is TGTGCCAGCAGCAGAGACCCCGTCCCAGGGTTCCTGCTCTATGGCTACACCTTC. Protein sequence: CASSRDPVPGFLLYGYTF.